The 20 T cell receptor beta chains below come from one sample, sequenced in a study of response to subunit inactivated influenza vaccine. TCRdb re-called the RT-PCR reads with MiXCR, one entry per CDR3 protein. The data hold about 520,000 distinct CDR3 sequences, with about a tenth observed a single time. The material was PBMCs from blood, obtained roughly 46 days after vaccination. These receptors originate from a man aged 45 to 65 who received an inactivated influenza vaccine.

At least ten counts were recorded for this clonotype. The chain is built from TRBV27 and TRBJ2-1; 7 bases are shared with TRBD2. V shed 2 bases and J 7 bases; nucleotides not matched to a gene: 11. The CDR3 sequence is 16 residues long. The germline V gene encodes CDR1 MNHEY and CDR2 SMNVEV (reference sequence). CDR3 protein: CASSLIGGDFGNEQFF. CDR3 nucleotide sequence: TGTGCCAGCAGTTTAATTGGGGGGGATTTTGGAAATGAGCAGTTCTTC.

A few counts support this clonotype. V usage is TRBV7-8 and J usage is TRBJ1-2; 8 bases map to TRBD1. Germline V gene lookup returns CDR1 SGHVS and CDR2 FQNEAQ. The CDR3 extends over 15 amino acids. The trim removed 2 bases at V and 2 bases at J, leaving 4 bases unmatched. Written as DNA, the CDR3 is TGTGCCAGCAGCTTACAGGGGGCTCGAAACTATGGCTACACCTTC. Translated: CASSLQGARNYGYTF.

Only a few counts were recorded for this clonotype. This chain uses TRBV27 with TRBJ2-3; TRBD1 or TRBD2 may be the D gene (7 bases each). Germline V lookup: CDR1 MNHEY, CDR2 SMNVEV (reference sequence). The CDR3 is 15 residues long. V dropped 7 bases and J dropped 4 bases, with 18 bases sitting between them. CDR3 nucleotide sequence: TGTGCCAGCATCAGGGGGGGTTCTACCGCAGATACGCAGTATTTT. Translated, it gives CASIRGGSTADTQYF.

A few counts support this clonotype. The chain recombines TRBV6-2 or TRBV6-3 with TRBJ2-6, with a tentative D call TRBD1 (6 bases). Trimming took off 6 bases at V and 4 bases at J, with 22 bases between the two ends. CDR3 length: 18 amino acids. Germline V CDR1 and CDR2: MNHEY, SVGEGT. CDR3 protein: CASSSGRGSSGGANVLTF. The CDR3 nucleotides read TGTGCCAGCAGCTCCGGCAGGGGAAGCTCTGGAGGGGCCAACGTCCTGACTTTC.

The sample holds a few counts of this clonotype. This rearrangement joins TRBV6-6 to TRBJ2-5; D is possibly TRBD1 (6 bases). CDR1 MNHNY and CDR2 SVGAGI come from the germline V gene (reference sequence). The CDR3 sequence is 12 residues long. The CDR3 protein is CATEDSQETQYF. CDR3 in DNA: TGTGCGACCGAGGACAGTCAAGAGACCCAGTACTTC.

This clonotype has only a few counts. CDR3 in amino acids: CSARNLGQLNYGYTF. The CDR3 DNA is TGCAGTGCTAGAAACCTAGGACAGCTCAACTATGGCTACACCTTC. The chain couples TRBV20-1 to TRBJ1-2; D may be TRBD1 (6 bases). V lost 2 bases, J lost 2 bases, and 15 bases lay in between. Germline CDR1 and CDR2: DFQATT and SNEGSKA (reference sequence). The CDR3 is 15 residues long.

This clonotype was seen more than once but under ten times. The junction does not match germline at one end; this may be a read error. The chain carries TRBV7-7 and TRBJ2-1, with a possible D match to TRBD2 (6 bases). This CDR3 has 15 amino acids. The germline V gene encodes CDR1 SSHAT and CDR2 FNYEAQ (reference sequence). This CDR3 reads CASSLSGGVDNEQFF. The DNA for the CDR3 is TGTGCTAGCAGCCTTAGCGGAGGGGTTGACAATGAGCAGTTCTTC.

In this sample, this clonotype turned up many times. V gene TRBV5-5 combines with J gene TRBJ2-5, with D possibly being TRBD1 (5 bases). The germline V gene encodes CDR1 SGHKS and CDR2 YYEKEE (reference sequence). This CDR3 region has 16 residues. With 0 bases removed from V and 1 base from J, the gap between germline ends came to 13 bases. The CDR3 here is CASSLVSAGPQETQYF. The CDR3 bases are TGTGCCAGCAGCTTGGTGTCTGCAGGGCCCCAAGAGACCCAGTACTTC.

This clonotype has at least ten counts. This rearrangement joins TRBV20-1 to TRBJ2-3; D unresolved. The germline gives CDR1 DFQATT, CDR2 SNEGSKA (reference sequence). Deletions cut 3 bases from V and 4 bases from J, with 8 bases between. The length of the CDR3 is 12 residues. CDR3 protein: CSASKTSDTQYF. The CDR3 DNA reads as TGCAGTGCTAGTAAGACCTCAGATACGCAGTATTTT.

This clonotype was picked up many times. The V call is TRBV10-3, the J call TRBJ1-1; tentatively, D is TRBD1 (6 bases). The CDR3 loop spans 13 amino acids. Between the trimmed V and J ends, which lost 8 bases and 3 bases, there was a span of 13 bases. The V gene's germline CDR1 is ENHRY and CDR2 SYGVKD. The CDR3: CAIAQNRDTEAFF. The CDR3 DNA follows: TGTGCCATCGCCCAGAACAGGGACACTGAAGCTTTCTTT.

This clonotype was found a few times. V and J are TRBV12-3 or TRBV12-4 and TRBJ2-3; a weak D match, TRBD1 (6 bases). Trimming stripped 4 bases from V and 3 bases from J, with 8 bases between. The CDR3 consists of 13 residues. Here the CDR3 reads CASSWTDTDTQYF. For the CDR3, the DNA is TGTGCCAGCAGTTGGACAGATACAGATACGCAGTATTTT.

This clonotype turned up a few times. This chain links TRBV7-8 with TRBJ2-1; TRBD1 might be the D (6 bases). The length of the CDR3 is 17 residues. CDR1 and CDR2 from the germline V gene are SGHVS and FQNEAQ. Deletions cut 6 bases from V and 2 bases from J, with 20 bases between. CDR3 sequence reads: CASSSQADRAAYNEQFF. CDR3 sequence (DNA): TGTGCCAGCAGTTCCCAAGCGGACAGAGCTGCCTACAATGAGCAGTTCTTC.

This chain uses TRBV7-2 with TRBJ2-1; D is unresolved. CDR3 size: 15 residues. Germline V gene data show CDR1 as SGHTA and CDR2 as FQGNSA. Trimming removed 3 bases at V and 0 bases at J, with 9 bases between. CDR3 sequence reads: CASSFGDGSYNEQFF. CDR3 sequence (DNA): TGTGCCAGCAGCTTTGGTGACGGCTCCTACAATGAGCAGTTCTTC.

Concerning this clonotype itself: Here the CDR3 omits its conserved ending phenylalanine or tryptophan, so a read error is the likely source. This rearrangement joins TRBV20-1 to TRBJ2-3; maybe TRBD2 (5 bases). The CDR3 is 14 amino acids. V was clipped by 4 bases and J by 0 bases, with 11 bases between them. CDR1 DFQATT and CDR2 SNEGSKA come from the germline V gene (reference sequence). The chain's CDR3 is CSAIHTGSTDTQYL. CDR3 bases: TGCAGTGCTATCCACACGGGGAGCACAGATACGCAGTATCTT.

This clonotype was seen repeatedly, ten times or more. This chain uses TRBV5-5 with TRBJ1-1, with D possibly TRBD1 on 5 matching bases. The V gene's germline CDR1 is SGHKS and CDR2 YYEKEE (reference sequence). This CDR3 has 15 residues. V lost 5 bases and J lost 5, with 19 bases in between. CDR3 residues: CASREALGGFTEAFF. The CDR3 DNA reads as TGTGCCAGCAGAGAAGCCCTTGGGGGTTTTACTGAAGCTTTCTTT.

This clonotype was seen more than once but under ten times. The chain recombines TRBV20-1 with TRBJ2-1, with 7 nucleotides matching TRBD1. Germline V gene data show CDR1 as DFQATT and CDR2 as SNEGSKA (reference sequence). V lost 5 bases and J lost 5; bases outside the gene matches: 15. The CDR3 is 16 residues long. CDR3 protein: CSALLLQGTMNNEQFF. The CDR3 DNA sequence: TGCAGTGCTCTCTTGTTACAGGGGACAATGAACAATGAGCAGTTCTTC.

The rearrangement links TRBV7-8 to TRBJ1-1; D gene ambiguous. CDR3 size: 14 residues. Germline CDR1 SGHVS, CDR2 FQNEAQ. Trimming stripped 5 bases from V and 1 base from J, with 11 bases between. CDR3 nucleotide sequence: TGTGCCAGCAGCGCAGGACGTCCGAACACTGAAGCTTTCTTT. Protein: CASSAGRPNTEAFF.

This clonotype appeared a few times. The V and J genes are TRBV6-5 and TRBJ2-2; 11 bases are a match to TRBD2. V dropped 8 bases and J dropped 1; count of bases not matched to a gene: 9. This CDR3 contains 17 residues. Germline CDR1 is MNHEY and CDR2 is SVGAGI. The CDR3 reads CASCTSGGTVNTGELFF. The CDR3 coding sequence is TGTGCCAGCTGTACTAGCGGGGGAACTGTGAACACCGGGGAGCTGTTTTTT.

This clonotype was recorded a few times. This chain uses TRBV6-2 or TRBV6-3 with TRBJ2-1; TRBD1 aligns across 9 bases. V lost 2 bases and J lost 8; bases outside the gene matches: 13. The CDR3 extends over 17 amino acids. Germline V gene lookup returns CDR1 MNHEY and CDR2 SVGEGT. CDR3 amino acids: CASSYQTMGQGIDEQFF. CDR3 in DNA: TGTGCCAGCAGTTACCAGACAATGGGACAGGGAATAGATGAGCAGTTCTTC.

This chain connects TRBV7-3 to TRBJ2-1; TRBD1 is a possible D gene (6 bases). Looked up from germline, CDR1 is SGHTA and CDR2 is FQGTGA. V gave up 5 bases and J gave up 2 bases, with 22 bases separating them. This CDR3 has 18 residues. CDR3: CASSLYPRVGDTYNEQFF. The CDR3 bases are TGTGCCAGCAGCCTCTACCCTAGGGTGGGGGACACCTACAATGAGCAGTTCTTC.